These 23 T cell receptor beta chains were sequenced from one sample in a study of cytomegalovirus exposure and HLA in healthy donors (dated by TCRdb to the late 2010s). Library preparation used the immunoSEQ multiplex PCR assay. For the multiplex PCR, a mixture combining 60 forward primers for TCR Vbeta segments and 13 reverse primers for TCR Jbeta segments was used. TCRdb stores this immuneACCESS table with in-frame sequences only. Part of the clones is absent; in the studies checked, under half of the shortfall reflects unresolved V genes, and no reason is known for the rest. This sample is represented by 80,000 or so clones; roughly two thirds of them were singletons. The ten largest clones take up approximately 6.9% of the sample. Sequencing was carried out using PBMCs. These receptors all come from a woman between 50 and 59 years old in good health and CMV-seropositive.

The genes are TRBV27 and TRBJ1-1, with D possibly being TRBD1 (5 bases). This CDR3 contains 15 residues. Germline CDR1 and CDR2: MNHEY and SMNVEV (reference sequence). The germline V and J ends were trimmed by 2 bases and 0 bases, with 10 bases remaining between them. CDR3 protein: CASSLGRGMNTEAFF. For the CDR3, the DNA is TGTGCCAGCAGTTTAGGGCGGGGGATGAACACTGAAGCTTTCTTT.

Only one count was recorded for this clone. The chain joins TRBV28 to TRBJ1-4, with D unclear. The V gene lost 6 bases and the J gene lost 2 bases, with 13 bases spanning the gap. The CDR3 contains 15 residues. Germline CDR1 reads MDHEN; CDR2 reads SYDVKM. The CDR3 DNA sequence: TGTGCCAGCAGCCCTCTCGGTGAGACTAATGAAAAACTGTTTTTT. As protein: CASSPLGETNEKLFF. Full variable domain (rest looked up from reference TRBV28 and TRBJ1-4): DVKVTQSSRYLVKRTGEKVFLECVQDMDHENMFWYRQDPGLGLRLIYFSYDVKMKEKGDIPEGYSVSREKKERFSLILESASTNQTSMYLCASSPLGETNEKLFFGSGTQLSVL.

The chain employs TRBV7-9 and TRBJ2-3, with 9 bases that match TRBD1. Per germline, CDR1 SEHNR and CDR2 FQNEAQ (reference sequence). Trimming at V came to 4 bases and at J to 3 bases, leaving 2 bases not matched to a gene. The CDR3 is 14 residues long. The CDR3 DNA reads TGTGCCAGCAGCTATGGACAGGGGACAGATACGCAGTATTTT. As protein: CASSYGQGTDTQYF.

This clone was counted only a few times. The chain has TRBV7-9 and TRBJ1-6; D uncertain. CDR1 is SEHNR, CDR2 FQNEAQ, per germline (reference sequence). The V end was cut by 2 bases, the J end by 10 bases, with 15 bases between. The CDR3 contains 15 residues. This chain's CDR3 is CASSLWAGRRSPLHF. The CDR3 nucleotides are TGTGCCAGCAGCTTATGGGCAGGCCGGAGGTCACCCCTCCACTTT. Filled out from reference TRBV7-9 and TRBJ1-6, the complete variable domain reads DTGVSQNPRHKITKRGQNVTFRCDPISEHNRLYWYRQTLGQGPEFLTYFQNEAQLEKSRLLSDRFSAERPKGSFSTLEIQRTEQGDSAMYLCASSLWAGRRSPLHFGNGTRLTVT.

The rearrangement links TRBV19 to TRBJ2-5; 7 bases fit TRBD1. Germline V CDR1 and CDR2: LNHDA, SQIVND (reference sequence). The CDR3 has 16 amino acids. J lost 3 bases, V lost 8 bases, and 15 bases had no gene match. In nucleotides, the CDR3 is TGTGCCAGTTCCACTAGGGACAGTTCTTACGAAGAGACCCAGTACTTC. This sequence encodes CASSTRDSSYEETQYF.

Of note for this clone: Relative to the germline gene, one junction end is altered; a read error may explain this. Distinct nucleotide sequences in the sample also encode this CDR3. The chain employs TRBV6-5 and TRBJ1-2; no clear D gene. Per the germline V gene, CDR1 is MNHEY and CDR2 is SVGAGI. The CDR3 sequence is 13 residues long. In DNA, the CDR3 is TGCGCCAGCAGTTACGCAGATAACTATGGCTACACCTTC. Translated: CASSYADNYGYTF.

This clone showed up just a few times. The rearrangement joins TRBV28 to TRBJ1-5, with D perhaps TRBD1 (5 bases). V was clipped by 3 bases and J by 0 bases, with 9 bases between them. Germline V lookup: CDR1 MDHEN, CDR2 SYDVKM. The CDR3 length is 15 residues. The CDR3: CASSLGQHSNQPQHF. CDR3 DNA: TGTGCCAGCAGTTTGGGGCAACATAGCAATCAGCCCCAGCATTTT. Full variable domain (rest looked up from reference TRBV28 and TRBJ1-5): DVKVTQSSRYLVKRTGEKVFLECVQDMDHENMFWYRQDPGLGLRLIYFSYDVKMKEKGDIPEGYSVSREKKERFSLILESASTNQTSMYLCASSLGQHSNQPQHFGDGTRLSIL.

The chain joins TRBV4-1 to TRBJ2-3; 10 bases are a match to TRBD2. The germline V gene has CDR1 MGHRA and CDR2 YSYEKL. The junction had 11 bases not matched to a gene; V was cut back by 5 bases and J by 3 bases. CDR3 size: 17 residues. In DNA form, the CDR3 reads TGCGCCAGCAGCTTGCTGACTAGCGGGCGTCTAACAGATACGCAGTATTTT. The encoded protein is CASSLLTSGRLTDTQYF.

V is TRBV7-9 and J is TRBJ1-2; TRBD1 might be the D (6 bases). The CDR3 is 14 residues long. Germline V CDR1 and CDR2: SEHNR, FQNEAQ (reference sequence). The ends were cut back, 1 base at V and 8 bases at J, with 14 bases in the middle. CDR3 nucleotides: TGTGCCAGCAGCTTAGAAGAAGGGGGTTTCGGCTACACCTTC. Residues: CASSLEEGGFGYTF.

This clone was counted between two and nine times. V and J are TRBV9 and TRBJ2-1; 9 positions match TRBD2. Germline lookup yields CDR1 SGDLS and CDR2 YYNGEE. The junction had 17 bases not matched to a gene; V was cut back by 3 bases and J by 7 bases. This CDR3 has 18 amino acids. CDR3 protein: CASSGGARRGGRWNEQFF. CDR3 nucleotide sequence: TGTGCCAGCAGCGGAGGGGCCAGGCGGGGGGGTCGTTGGAATGAGCAGTTCTTC. Filled out from reference TRBV9 and TRBJ2-1, the complete variable domain reads DSGVTQTPKHLITATGQRVTLRCSPRSGDLSVYWYQQSLDQGLQFLIQYYNGEERAKGNILERFSAQQFPDLHSELNLSSLELGDSALYFCASSGGARRGGRWNEQFFGPGTRLTVL.

The rearrangement joins TRBV7-9 to TRBJ2-5; TRBD2 might be the D (5 bases). Germline V gene lookup returns CDR1 SEHNR and CDR2 FQNEAQ (reference sequence). Trimming removed 11 bases at V and 5 bases at J, with 18 bases between. The CDR3 has 13 amino acids. CDR3 sequence: CAGLSPGKETQYF. The CDR3 region has the DNA TGTGCCGGCCTTTCCCCCGGGAAGGAGACCCAGTACTTC. The whole variable domain, filled in from reference TRBV7-9 and TRBJ2-5, reads DTGVSQNPRHKITKRGQNVTFRCDPISEHNRLYWYRQTLGQGPEFLTYFQNEAQLEKSRLLSDRFSAERPKGSFSTLEIQRTEQGDSAMYLCAGLSPGKETQYFGPGTRLLVL.

This CDR3 is CASSVAGQETQYF. The CDR3 bases are TGTGCCAGCAGCGTAGCGGGCCAAGAGACCCAGTACTTC. This chain links TRBV9 with TRBJ2-5; D remains ambiguous. From germline, CDR1 is SGDLS and CDR2 YYNGEE. The CDR3 is made up of 13 amino acids. V was clipped by 0 bases and J by 1 base, with 4 bases between them.

V and J are TRBV6-4 and TRBJ2-3, with TRBD1 matching over 7 bases. CDR1 and CDR2 from the germline V gene are MRHNA and SNTAGT. The CDR3 covers 15 residues. Losses at the gene ends were 5 bases for V and 0 bases for J; bases not matched to a gene: 5. The CDR3 reads CASSRQGESTDTQYF. CDR3 nucleotides: TGTGCCAGCAGTAGACAGGGAGAGAGCACAGATACGCAGTATTTT.

J is TRBJ1-3 and V is TRBV6-1; TRBD1 is a possible D gene (5 bases). CDR3 length: 16 amino acids. Germline V gene lookup returns CDR1 MNHNS and CDR2 SASEGT. V lost 1 base and J lost 3, with 13 bases in between. The CDR3 coding sequence is TGTGCCAGCAGTGAAGGGACACGATGGAGTGGAAACACCATATATTTT. Its protein product is CASSEGTRWSGNTIYF.

The chain recombines TRBV5-1 with TRBJ2-5; 10 bases line up with TRBD2. Germline lookup yields CDR1 SGHRS and CDR2 YFSETQ. The CDR3 is made up of 15 amino acids. Trimming took 4 bases from V and 5 from J; bases not matched to a gene: 8. In nucleotides, the CDR3 is TGCGCCAGCAGCACCTTAGCGGGGGGTAGGGAGACCCAGTACTTC. It yields the protein CASSTLAGGRETQYF.

This clone was picked up a small number of times. The rearrangement joins TRBV7-9 to TRBJ2-3; 12 nucleotides line up with TRBD1. CDR1 is SEHNR and CDR2 is FQNEAQ in the germline V gene (reference sequence). This CDR3 contains 16 residues. Trimming cost V 5 bases and J 4 bases; bases outside gene matches: 7. The DNA for the CDR3 is TGTGCCAGCAGCAGTGGGACAGGGGGCCAGGCAGATACGCAGTATTTT. Translation gives CASSSGTGGQADTQYF.

This rearrangement joins TRBV4-1 to TRBJ1-2, with 7 bases that match TRBD1. The germline V gene has CDR1 MGHRA and CDR2 YSYEKL. Unmatched junction bases numbered 2, after V lost 0 bases and J lost 4 bases. This CDR3 is built from 14 residues. The CDR3 DNA reads as TGCGCCAGCAGCCAAGAACAGGGGAGCTATGGCTACACCTTC. It encodes CASSQEQGSYGYTF.

The CDR3: CASSLRQGGTEAFF. CDR3 DNA sequence: TGTGCCAGCAGCTTGAGACAGGGGGGCACTGAAGCTTTCTTT. The chain employs TRBV5-4 and TRBJ1-1; 9 nucleotides align to TRBD1. The V and J ends lost 1 base and 4 bases, in that order; junction bases with no gene match: 2. Looked up from germline, CDR1 is SGHNT and CDR2 is YYREEE (reference sequence). The CDR3 runs 14 residues.

The chain has TRBV20-1 and TRBJ1-2; D is undetermined. Deletions cut 7 bases from V and 7 bases from J, with 13 bases between. This CDR3 is built from 11 residues. Germline V gene sequence: CDR1 DFQATT, CDR2 SNEGSKA (reference sequence). The CDR3 bases are TGCAGTGTCGGGGTGGTGGGTGGCTACACCTTC. Residues: CSVGVVGGYTF.

The V gene is TRBV9, the J gene TRBJ1-1; maybe TRBD1 (5 bases). Trimming took 0 bases from V and 5 from J, leaving 14 bases between them. The CDR3 has 15 residues. Per germline, CDR1 SGDLS and CDR2 YYNGEE. CDR3 sequence reads: CASSVGQGRRTEAFF. CDR3 DNA: TGTGCCAGCAGCGTAGGTCAGGGCCGTCGTACTGAAGCTTTCTTT.

This chain joins TRBV5-4 and TRBJ2-7; tentatively, D is TRBD2 (6 bases). The V and J ends lost 4 bases and 3 bases respectively, with 17 bases between them. This CDR3 contains 15 residues. CDR1 and CDR2 (germline): SGHNT, YYREEE (reference sequence). The CDR3 region is CASSASGRGGYEQYF. The CDR3 DNA reads TGTGCCAGCAGCGCCTCCGGCCGGGGAGGCTACGAGCAGTACTTC.

This clone was counted between two and nine times. The chain carries TRBV18 and TRBJ1-1, with 8 bases matching TRBD1. V trimming: 2 bases; J trimming: 5 bases; junction bases outside the gene matches: 13. This CDR3 has 17 residues. Germline lookup yields CDR1 KGHSH and CDR2 LQKENI. In DNA, the CDR3 is TGTGCCAGCTCACCATTCCCTAGGACAGGGTCGGGGACTGAAGCTTTCTTT. Residues: CASSPFPRTGSGTEAFF.

Only one count was recorded for this clone. The chain has TRBV18 and TRBJ1-5, with unresolved D. The CDR3 loop spans 16 amino acids. V dropped 5 bases and J dropped 2 bases, with 16 bases sitting between them. Germline CDR1 KGHSH, CDR2 LQKENI. CDR3 sequence reads: CASSSRGKQGNQPQHF. Written as DNA, the CDR3 is TGTGCCAGCTCAAGCCGCGGGAAGCAAGGCAATCAGCCCCAGCATTTT.